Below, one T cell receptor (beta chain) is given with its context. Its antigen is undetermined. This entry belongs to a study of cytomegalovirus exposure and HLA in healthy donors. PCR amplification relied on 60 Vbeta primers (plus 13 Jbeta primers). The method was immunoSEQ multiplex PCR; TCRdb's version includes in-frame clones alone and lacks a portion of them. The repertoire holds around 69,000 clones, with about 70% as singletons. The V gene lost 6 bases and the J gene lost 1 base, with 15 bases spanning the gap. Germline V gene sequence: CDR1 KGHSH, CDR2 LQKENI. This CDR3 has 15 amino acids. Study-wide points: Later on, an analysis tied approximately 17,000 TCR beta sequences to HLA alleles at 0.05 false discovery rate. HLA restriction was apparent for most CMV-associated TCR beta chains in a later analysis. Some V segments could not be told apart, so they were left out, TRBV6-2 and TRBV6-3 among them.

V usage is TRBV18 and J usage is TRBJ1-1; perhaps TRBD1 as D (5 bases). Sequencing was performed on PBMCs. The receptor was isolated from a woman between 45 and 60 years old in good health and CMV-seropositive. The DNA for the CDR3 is TGTGCCAGCTCTCCAGAGGGGACTCCGAACACTGAAGCTTTCTTT. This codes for CASSPEGTPNTEAFF.